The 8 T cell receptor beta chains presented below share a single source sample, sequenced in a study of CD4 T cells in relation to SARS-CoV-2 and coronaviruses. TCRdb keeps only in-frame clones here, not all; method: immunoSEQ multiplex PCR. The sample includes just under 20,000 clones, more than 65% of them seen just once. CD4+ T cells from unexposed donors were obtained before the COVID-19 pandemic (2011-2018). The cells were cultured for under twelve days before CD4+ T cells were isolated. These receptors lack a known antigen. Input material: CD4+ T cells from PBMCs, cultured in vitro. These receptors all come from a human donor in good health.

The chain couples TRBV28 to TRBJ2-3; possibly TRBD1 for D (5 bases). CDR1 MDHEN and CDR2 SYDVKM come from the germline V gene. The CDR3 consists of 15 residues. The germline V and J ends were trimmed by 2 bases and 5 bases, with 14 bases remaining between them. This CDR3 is CASSLPGRALDTQYF. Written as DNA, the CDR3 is TGTGCCAGCAGTTTACCAGGCAGGGCCTTAGATACGCAGTATTTT.

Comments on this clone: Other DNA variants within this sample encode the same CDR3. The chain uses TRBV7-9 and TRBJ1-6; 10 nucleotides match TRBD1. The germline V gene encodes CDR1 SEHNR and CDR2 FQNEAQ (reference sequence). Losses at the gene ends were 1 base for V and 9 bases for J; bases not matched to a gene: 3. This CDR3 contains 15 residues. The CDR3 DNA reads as TGTGCCAGCAGCTTAGATGGGACAGGGGTTTCACCCCTCCACTTT. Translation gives CASSLDGTGVSPLHF. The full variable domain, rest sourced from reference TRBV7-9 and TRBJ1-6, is DTGVSQNPRHKITKRGQNVTFRCDPISEHNRLYWYRQTLGQGPEFLTYFQNEAQLEKSRLLSDRFSAERPKGSFSTLEIQRTEQGDSAMYLCASSLDGTGVSPLHFGNGTRLTVT.

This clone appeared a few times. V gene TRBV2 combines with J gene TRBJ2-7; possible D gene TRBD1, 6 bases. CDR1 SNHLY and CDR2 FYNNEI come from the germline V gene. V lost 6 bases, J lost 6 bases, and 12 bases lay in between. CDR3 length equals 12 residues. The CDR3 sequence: CASRQDSLEQYF. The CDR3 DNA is TGTGCCAGCAGACAGGACAGCCTCGAGCAGTACTTC.

The CDR3 nucleotides read TGTGCCAGCAGACGGAACTCCTACGAGCAGTACTTC. It yields the protein CASRRNSYEQYF. This chain uses TRBV5-6 with TRBJ2-7; D remains ambiguous. Trimming took 5 bases from V and 0 from J, leaving 6 bases between them. Germline assignment: CDR1 SGHDT and CDR2 YYEEEE. The CDR3 totals 12 residues. The full variable domain, completed using reference TRBV5-6 and TRBJ2-7, is DAGVTQSPTHLIKTRGQQVTLRCSPKSGHDTVSWYQQALGQGPQFIFQYYEEEERQRGNFPDRFSGHQFPNYSSELNVNALLLGDSALYLCASRRNSYEQYFGPGTRLTVT.

In nucleotides, the CDR3 is TGTGCCTGGAGATCTCAGGGTGGGGCCACTGAAGCTTTCTTT. Protein sequence: CAWRSQGGATEAFF. V and J are TRBV30 and TRBJ1-1; perhaps TRBD1 as D (5 bases). CDR3 length equals 14 residues. The V end was cut by 3 bases, the J end by 4 bases, with 15 bases between. The V gene's germline CDR1 is GTSNPN and CDR2 SVGIG (reference sequence).

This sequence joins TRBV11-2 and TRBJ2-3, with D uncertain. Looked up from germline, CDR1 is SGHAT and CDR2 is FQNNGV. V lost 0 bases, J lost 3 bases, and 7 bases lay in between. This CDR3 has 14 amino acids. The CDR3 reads CASSLDRGTDTQYF. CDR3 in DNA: TGTGCCAGCAGCTTAGATCGCGGTACAGATACGCAGTATTTT.

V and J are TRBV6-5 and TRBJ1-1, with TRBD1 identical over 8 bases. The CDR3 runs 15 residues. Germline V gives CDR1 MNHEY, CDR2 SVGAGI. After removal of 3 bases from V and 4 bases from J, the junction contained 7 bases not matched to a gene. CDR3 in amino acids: CASSYRAGGGTEAFF. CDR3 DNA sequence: TGTGCCAGCAGTTATAGGGCAGGGGGCGGCACTGAAGCTTTCTTT.

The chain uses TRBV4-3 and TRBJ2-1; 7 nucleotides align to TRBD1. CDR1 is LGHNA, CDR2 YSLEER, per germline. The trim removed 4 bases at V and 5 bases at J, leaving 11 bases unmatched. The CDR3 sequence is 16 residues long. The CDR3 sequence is CASSLRTGRPDNEQFF. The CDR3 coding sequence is TGCGCCAGCAGCCTTCGGACAGGTCGCCCGGACAATGAGCAGTTCTTC.